The present entry profiles one T cell receptor (beta chain) with its context. Its specificity is not known. The data belong to a study of shared clonotypes between healthy human individuals. V dropped 4 bases and J dropped 8; count of bases not matched to a gene: 1. This CDR3 has 12 residues. The germline CDR1 and CDR2 sequences are MDHEN and SYDVKM. Each cell subset's genomic DNA was divided evenly among several immunoSEQ plates. TCRdb's copy holds only in-frame clones and misses some; the assay was immunoSEQ multiplex PCR. The data show roughly 2.4 million clones, with approximately 96% seen just once and 0.13% held by the top ten. The study, taken as a whole, reports: Generally, naive subsets (rather than memory subsets) showed larger estimated richness. Clonotype sharing across several donors was observed for about 5.2% of naive CD4 clonotypes.

The specimen was naive CD4+ T cells sorted from blood. Subset in this sample: CD45RA+ positively selected. The V and J genes are TRBV28 and TRBJ1-4, with 7 bases matching TRBD1. This TCR was sampled from a man between 18 and 29 years old in good health. CDR3: CASSWGQEKLFF. The CDR3 DNA reads TGTGCCAGCAGTTGGGGACAGGAAAAACTGTTTTTT.